A single T cell receptor beta chain is shown here with its context. The CDR3 is 13 residues long. Trimming shortened V by 3 bases and J by 2 bases, and 9 bases separated the two germline ends. CDR1 and CDR2 from the germline V gene are DFQATT and SNEGSKA (reference sequence). Produced via immunoSEQ multiplex PCR; TCRdb's table is partial and in-frame only. The table records fewer than 25,000 clones, 75% to 85% of them present only once. The data originate from a study of control samples from healthy donors and cancer patients. The clonotype originates from a man between 60 and 75 years old with head and neck cancer. The sample taken for sequencing was PBMCs. V gene TRBV20-1 combines with J gene TRBJ2-3; weak D call: TRBD2 (5 bases). CDR3 sequence (DNA): TGCAGTGCTAGTACACTAGTCACAGATACGCAGTATTTT. This gives the protein CSASTLVTDTQYF.